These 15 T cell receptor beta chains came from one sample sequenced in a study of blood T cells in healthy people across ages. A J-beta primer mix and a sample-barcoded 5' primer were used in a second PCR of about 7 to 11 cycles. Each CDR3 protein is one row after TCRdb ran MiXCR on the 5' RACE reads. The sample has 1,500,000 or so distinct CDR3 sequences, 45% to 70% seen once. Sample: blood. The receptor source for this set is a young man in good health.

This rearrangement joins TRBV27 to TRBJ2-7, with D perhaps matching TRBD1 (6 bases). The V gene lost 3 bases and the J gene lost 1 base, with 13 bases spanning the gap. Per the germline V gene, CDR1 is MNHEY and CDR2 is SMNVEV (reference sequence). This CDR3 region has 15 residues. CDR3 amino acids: CASSFKQGLSYEQYF. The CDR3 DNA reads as TGTGCCAGCAGTTTTAAACAGGGATTGTCCTACGAGCAGTACTTC.

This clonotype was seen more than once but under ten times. The CDR3 here is CASSLMGALSGANVLTF. As DNA, the CDR3 is TGTGCCAGCAGTTTAATGGGGGCTCTCTCTGGGGCCAACGTCCTGACTTTC. J is TRBJ2-6 and V is TRBV27; D may be TRBD1 (6 bases). V shed 2 bases and J shed 0 bases, with 11 bases lying between them. The V gene's germline CDR1 is MNHEY and CDR2 SMNVEV (reference sequence). This CDR3 comprises 17 residues.

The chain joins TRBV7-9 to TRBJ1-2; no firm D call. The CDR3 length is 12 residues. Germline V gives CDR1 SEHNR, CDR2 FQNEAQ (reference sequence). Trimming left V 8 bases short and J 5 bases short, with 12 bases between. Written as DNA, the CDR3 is TGTGCCAGCGAGTCCCGGGGATATGGCTACACCTTC. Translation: CASESRGYGYTF.

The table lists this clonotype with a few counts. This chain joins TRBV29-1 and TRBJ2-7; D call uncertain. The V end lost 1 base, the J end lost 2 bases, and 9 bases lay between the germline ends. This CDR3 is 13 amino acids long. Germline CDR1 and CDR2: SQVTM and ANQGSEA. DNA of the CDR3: TGCAGCGTTGAAGCCGAAAGGACCTACGAGCAGTACTTC. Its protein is CSVEAERTYEQYF.

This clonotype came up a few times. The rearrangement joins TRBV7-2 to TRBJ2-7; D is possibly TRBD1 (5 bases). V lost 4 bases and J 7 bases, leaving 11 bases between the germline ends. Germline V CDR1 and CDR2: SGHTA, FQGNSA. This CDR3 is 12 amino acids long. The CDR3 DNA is TGTGCCAGCAGCTACACACAGGATGAGCAGTACTTC. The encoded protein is CASSYTQDEQYF.

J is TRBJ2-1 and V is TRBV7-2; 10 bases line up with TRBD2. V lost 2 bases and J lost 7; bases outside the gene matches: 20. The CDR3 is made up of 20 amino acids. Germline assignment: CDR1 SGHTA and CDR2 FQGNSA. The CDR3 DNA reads TGTGCCAGCAGCTTAAGGCCCCGGAGGGCTAGCGGGAGAGGGCAAAATGAGCAGTTCTTC. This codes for CASSLRPRRASGRGQNEQFF.

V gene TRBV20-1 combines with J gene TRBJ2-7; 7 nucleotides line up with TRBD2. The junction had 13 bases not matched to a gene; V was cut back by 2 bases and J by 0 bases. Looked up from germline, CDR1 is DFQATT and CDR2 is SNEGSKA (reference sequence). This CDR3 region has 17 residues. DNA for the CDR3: TGCAGTGCTAGAACCGACGCCTCTAGCGGCGACTCCTACGAGCAGTACTTC. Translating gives CSARTDASSGDSYEQYF.

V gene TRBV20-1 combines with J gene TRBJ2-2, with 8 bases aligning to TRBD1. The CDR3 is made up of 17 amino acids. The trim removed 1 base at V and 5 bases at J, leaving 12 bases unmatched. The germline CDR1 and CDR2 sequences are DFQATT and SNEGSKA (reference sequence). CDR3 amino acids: CSARALPGQVWTGELFF. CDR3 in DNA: TGCAGTGCTAGAGCCTTACCGGGACAGGTGTGGACCGGGGAGCTGTTTTTT.

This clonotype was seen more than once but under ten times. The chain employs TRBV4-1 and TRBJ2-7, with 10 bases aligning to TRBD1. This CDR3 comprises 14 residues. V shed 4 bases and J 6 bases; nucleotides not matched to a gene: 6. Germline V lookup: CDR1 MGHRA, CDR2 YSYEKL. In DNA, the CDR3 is TGCGCCAGCAGCCCGCGGACAGGGGGATCCGAGCAGTACTTC. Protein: CASSPRTGGSEQYF.

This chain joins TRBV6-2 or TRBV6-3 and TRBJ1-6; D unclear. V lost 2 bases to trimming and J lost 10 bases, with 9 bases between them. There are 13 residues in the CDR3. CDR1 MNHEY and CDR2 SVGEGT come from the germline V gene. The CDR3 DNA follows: TGTGCCAGCAGTTACAGGCGATCATCACCCCTCCACTTT. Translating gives CASSYRRSSPLHF.

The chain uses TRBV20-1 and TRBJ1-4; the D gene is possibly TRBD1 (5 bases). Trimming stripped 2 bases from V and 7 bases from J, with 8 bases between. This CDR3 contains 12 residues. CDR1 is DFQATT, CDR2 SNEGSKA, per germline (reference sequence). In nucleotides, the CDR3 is TGCAGTGCTAGACCCGGGGGTGAAAAACTGTTTTTT. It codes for CSARPGGEKLFF.

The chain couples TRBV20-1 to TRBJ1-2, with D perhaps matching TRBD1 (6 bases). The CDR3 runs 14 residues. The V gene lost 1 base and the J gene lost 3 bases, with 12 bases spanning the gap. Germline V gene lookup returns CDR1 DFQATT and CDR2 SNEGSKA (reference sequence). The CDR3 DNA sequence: TGCAGTGCTAGAGTCCGGACAGACTACTATGGCTACACCTTC. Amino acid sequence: CSARVRTDYYGYTF.

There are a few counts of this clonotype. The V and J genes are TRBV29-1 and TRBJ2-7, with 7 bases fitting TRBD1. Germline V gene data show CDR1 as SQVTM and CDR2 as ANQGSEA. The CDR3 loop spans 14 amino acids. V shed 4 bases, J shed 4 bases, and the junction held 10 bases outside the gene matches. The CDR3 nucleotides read TGCAGCGTTGGGCTTGGACAGGACAGATACGAGCAGTACTTC. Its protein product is CSVGLGQDRYEQYF.

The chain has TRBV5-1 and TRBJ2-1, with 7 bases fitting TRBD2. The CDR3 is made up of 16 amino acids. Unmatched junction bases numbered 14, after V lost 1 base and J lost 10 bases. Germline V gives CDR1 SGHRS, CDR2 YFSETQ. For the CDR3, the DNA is TGCGCCAGCAGCTTGTCGGCGGGGAGGGCAGCGACAGAGCAGTTCTTC. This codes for CASSLSAGRAATEQFF.

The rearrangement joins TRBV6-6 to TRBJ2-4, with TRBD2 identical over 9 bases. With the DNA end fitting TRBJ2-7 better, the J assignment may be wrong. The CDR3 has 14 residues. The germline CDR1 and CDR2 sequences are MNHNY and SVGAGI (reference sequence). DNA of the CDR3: TGTGCCAGCAGTTATGCGCGGGAGGGCGGCGAGCAGTACTTC. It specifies CASSYAREGGEQYF.